There are many counts of the clone carrying this TCR beta chain. Antigen: not known. The germline gives CDR1 SGHAT, CDR2 FQDESV (reference sequence). Trimming removed 6 bases at V and 4 bases at J, with 21 bases between. The CDR3 runs 16 residues. This sample was taken from a study of T cells in Graves' hyperthyroidism and ophthalmopathy. Study-wide findings and caveats: A model of 13 V-J pairs discriminated ophthalmopathy from stable hyperthyroidism.

Amplification of TCR beta CDR3 regions used RNA as the template. A first-round RT-PCR of the TCR CDR3 used the HTBI primer set. TCRdb independently ran MiXCR on the multiplex PCR reads; one entry per CDR3 protein. The sample gives roughly 550,000 distinct CDR3 sequences, around 16% of which show up once; over 25% is in the top ten. This TCR derives from a woman in her 30s with Graves' ophthalmopathy. The sample consisted of blood. The chain carries TRBV11-1 and TRBJ1-2, with TRBD1 as a possible D gene (5 bases). The CDR3 DNA follows: TGTGCCAGCAGTCTTAATGGACGGGACCTCCTCTATGGCTACACCTTC. This sequence encodes CASSLNGRDLLYGYTF.